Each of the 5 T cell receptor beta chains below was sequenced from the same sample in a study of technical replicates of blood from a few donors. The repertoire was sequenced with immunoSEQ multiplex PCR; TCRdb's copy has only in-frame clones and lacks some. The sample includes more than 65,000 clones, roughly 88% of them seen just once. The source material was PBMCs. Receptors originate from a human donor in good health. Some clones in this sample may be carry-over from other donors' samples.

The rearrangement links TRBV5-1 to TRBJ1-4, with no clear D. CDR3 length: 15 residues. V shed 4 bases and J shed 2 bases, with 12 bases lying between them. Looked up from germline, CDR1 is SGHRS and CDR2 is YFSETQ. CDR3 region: CASSPQRGTNEKLFF. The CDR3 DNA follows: TGCGCCAGCAGCCCTCAGCGTGGCACTAATGAAAAACTGTTTTTT.

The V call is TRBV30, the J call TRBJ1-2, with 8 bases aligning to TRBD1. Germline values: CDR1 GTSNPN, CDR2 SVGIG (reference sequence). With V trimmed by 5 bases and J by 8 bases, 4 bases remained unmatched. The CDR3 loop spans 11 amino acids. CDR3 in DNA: TGTGCCTGGCAGACAGGGGAGGGCTACACCTTC. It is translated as CAWQTGEGYTF.

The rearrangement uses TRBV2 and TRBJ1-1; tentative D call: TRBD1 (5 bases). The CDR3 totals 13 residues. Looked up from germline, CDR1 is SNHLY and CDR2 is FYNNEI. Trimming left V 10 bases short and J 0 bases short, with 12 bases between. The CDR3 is CATKTDMNTEAFF. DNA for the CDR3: TGTGCCACCAAGACAGACATGAACACTGAAGCTTTCTTT. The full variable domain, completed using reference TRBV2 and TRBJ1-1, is EPEVTQTPSHQVTQMGQEVILRCVPISNHLYFYWYRQILGQKVEFLVSFYNNEISEKSEIFDDQFSVERPDGSNFTLKIRSTKLEDSAMYFCATKTDMNTEAFFGQGTRLTVV.

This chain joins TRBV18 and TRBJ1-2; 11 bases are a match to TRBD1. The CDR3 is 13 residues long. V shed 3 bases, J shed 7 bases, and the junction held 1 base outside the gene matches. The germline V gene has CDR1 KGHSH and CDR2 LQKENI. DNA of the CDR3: TGTGCCAGCTCACCGGGACAGGGGGTTGGCTACACCTTC. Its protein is CASSPGQGVGYTF.

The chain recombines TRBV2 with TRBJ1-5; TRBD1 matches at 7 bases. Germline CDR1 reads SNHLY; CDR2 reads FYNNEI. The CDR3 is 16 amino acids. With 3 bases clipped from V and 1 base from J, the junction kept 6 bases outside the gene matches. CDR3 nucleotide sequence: TGTGCCAGCAGTGAGATAGCGGGACAGAGCAATCAGCCCCAGCATTTT. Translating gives CASSEIAGQSNQPQHF.